This T cell receptor beta chain emerged from a study of T cells in localized non-small cell lung cancer. The table came from immunoSEQ multiplex PCR; TCRdb's copy has only in-frame clones and leaves some out. The sample lists approximately 30,000 clones; approximately 86% were seen once. Study-wide findings and caveats: Adjacent lung was found to contain a median about 55 of the top 100 tumor clones. There was higher T cell clonality in uninvolved adjacent lung than in tumor, and it was highest there.

CDR1 is MDHEN, CDR2 SYDVKM, per germline. V gave up 3 bases and J gave up 0 bases, with 5 bases separating them. CDR3 length: 13 amino acids. In regard to this clone: Its antigen is not known.

V is TRBV28 and J is TRBJ2-5; D is ambiguous. The sequences come from peripheral blood mononuclear cells, collected before any cancer treatment. The TCR was taken from a woman aged 35 to 69 with stage III lung adenocarcinoma. The CDR3 region is CASSFPNQETQYF. DNA of the CDR3: TGTGCCAGCAGTTTCCCTAACCAAGAGACCCAGTACTTC.